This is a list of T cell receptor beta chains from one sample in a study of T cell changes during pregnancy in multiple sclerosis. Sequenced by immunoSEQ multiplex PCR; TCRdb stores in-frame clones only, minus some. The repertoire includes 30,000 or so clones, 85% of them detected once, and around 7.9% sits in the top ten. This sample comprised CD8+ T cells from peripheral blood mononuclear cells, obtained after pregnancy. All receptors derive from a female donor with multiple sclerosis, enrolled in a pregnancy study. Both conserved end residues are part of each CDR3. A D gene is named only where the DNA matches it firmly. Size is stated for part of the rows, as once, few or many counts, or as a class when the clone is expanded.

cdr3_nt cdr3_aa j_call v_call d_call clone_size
TGTGCCAGCAGTTTGTGGGGCGGGACAGGTCCTTCCGAGCAGTACTTC CASSLWGGTGPSEQYF TRBJ2-7 TRBV27 TRBD1 .
TGTGCCTGGAGTGAAGGGACTGGCTCTGAAGCTTTCTTT CAWSEGTGSEAFF TRBJ1-1 TRBV30 . .
TGTGCCAGCAGCCATGGCCCTGAGCAGTTCTTC CASSHGPEQFF TRBJ2-1 TRBV7-2 . .
TGTGCCAGCAGTGAAATACAGGGCTCCTACAATGAGCAGTTCTTC CASSEIQGSYNEQFF TRBJ2-1 TRBV6-1 . .
TGTGCCTGGAGTCAGGGTCTCAATGGCTACACCTTC CAWSQGLNGYTF TRBJ1-2 TRBV30 . .
TGTGCCAGCAGTGCCCCTACAGGGTACTATGGCTACACCTTC CASSAPTGYYGYTF TRBJ1-2 TRBV6-1 . .
TGTGCCATCAGTCGCGACACCACTGAAGCTTTCTTT CAISRDTTEAFF TRBJ1-1 TRBV10-3 . once
TGCGCCAGCAGCCGTCCAGGGAGCAATCAGCCCCAGCATTTT CASSRPGSNQPQHF TRBJ1-5 TRBV4-1 . .
TGTGCCAGTAGCTCCGGGGTCTCCTACGAGCAGTACTTC CASSSGVSYEQYF TRBJ2-7 TRBV19 . .
TGTGCTAGTGGTTCCGGACTAGCGGGGGCTGCAGATACGCAGTATTTT CASGSGLAGAADTQYF TRBJ2-3 TRBV12-5 TRBD2 .
TGTGCCAGCAGCTGGGGGGACAGGGGAAGGAGGACTGAAGCTTTCTTT CASSWGDRGRRTEAFF TRBJ1-1 TRBV5-5 TRBD1 .
TGTGCCAGCAGTTCCCCCGGGACAGGGGCCGAAAAACTGTTTTTT CASSSPGTGAEKLFF TRBJ1-4 TRBV5-4 TRBD1 .
TGTGCCAGCAGCTCCCGACAGGTCTTCGATTTCCTGAACACTGAAGCTTTCTTT CASSSRQVFDFLNTEAFF TRBJ1-1 TRBV7-8 . .
TGTGCCATCAGTGATTCAGGGGACACTGAAGCTTTCTTT CAISDSGDTEAFF TRBJ1-1 TRBV10-3 . once
TGTGCCAGCAGCTTAGGAGGCGGGGAAGCTTTCTTT CASSLGGGEAFF TRBJ1-1 TRBV7-9 . .
TGTGCCAGCAGACCCAGGGAAACTAACTATGGCTACACCTTC CASRPRETNYGYTF TRBJ1-2 TRBV27 . .
TGCGCCAGCAGCCAATCGGGGTACACTGAAGCTTTCTTT CASSQSGYTEAFF TRBJ1-1 TRBV4-1 . .
TGTGCCAGTAGTATCGTGTTACGGGAGGATGGCTACACCTTC CASSIVLREDGYTF TRBJ1-2 TRBV19 . .
TGTGCCAGCAGCTTAGTGGTTGCTACCCACAGGGAAGCTTTCTTT CASSLVVATHREAFF TRBJ1-1 TRBV7-9 . .
TGTGCCAGCAGTTTCCTAACAGGGGGCGCGTCTGAAGCTTTCTTT CASSFLTGGASEAFF TRBJ1-1 TRBV28 TRBD1 .
TGCGCCAGCAGCCAAGTATTGGAGAACGAGCAGTACTTC CASSQVLENEQYF TRBJ2-7 TRBV4-3 . .
TGTGCCAGCAGCCCCCGGGAAACAGGGGACGACACCGGGGAGCTGTTTTTT CASSPRETGDDTGELFF TRBJ2-2 TRBV7-6 TRBD1 .
TGTGCCAGCAGTGTGACTCATGACTCTGGAAACACCATATATTTT CASSVTHDSGNTIYF TRBJ1-3 TRBV6-1 . .
TGCGCCAGCAGCTTGTCCATCGGGATAGGATCCTACGAGCAGTACTTC CASSLSIGIGSYEQYF TRBJ2-7 TRBV5-1 . .
TGTGCCAGCAGCTCCCGTCTGGTGCGGGGGGTCCATTACGAGCAGTACTTC CASSSRLVRGVHYEQYF TRBJ2-7 TRBV13 TRBD2 .
TGTGCCAGCAGCTTACCCAGGCAATCCGCGAACACCGGGGAGCTGTTTTTT CASSLPRQSANTGELFF TRBJ2-2 TRBV7-2 . .
TGTGCCAGCAGCCGGGAGGCGAAGGAGACCCAGTACTTC CASSREAKETQYF TRBJ2-5 TRBV6-4 TRBD2 .
TGTGCCTCGCGGGGGGTGGTTGGCTACACCTTC CASRGVVGYTF TRBJ1-2 TRBV7-9 . .